The count of the clone carrying this T cell receptor (beta chain) is one. Germline is not matched at one junction end, which may reflect a read error. Germline loops: CDR1 SGHTS, CDR2 YDEGEE. The CDR3 extends over 18 amino acids. The sample is drawn from a study of immune heterogeneity within non-small cell lung tumors. Per sample, roughly 570 ng of bulk tumor genomic DNA was the template used. Far-apart biopsies, several per primary tumor, were taken during surgery. Untreated, newly diagnosed non-small cell lung cancer patients underwent curative surgery. Multiplex PCR was performed with 32 V and 13 J primers, and it amplified TCR beta CDR3. TCRdb re-analysed the multiplex PCR reads in MiXCR, keeping a single row per CDR3 protein. This table has 15,000 to 20,000 distinct CDR3 sequences, around 28% appearing once.

V gene TRBV5-8 combines with J gene TRBJ2-6; the D call may be TRBD1 or TRBD2 (6 bases each). Sample: lung tumor tissue. This TCR derives from a middle-aged man with non-small cell lung cancer. The DNA of the CDR3 is TGTGCCAGCATCTTGTTTCGGGGGCCCTCCTCTGGGGCCAACGTCCTGACTTTC. This translates into CASILFRGPSSGANVLTF.